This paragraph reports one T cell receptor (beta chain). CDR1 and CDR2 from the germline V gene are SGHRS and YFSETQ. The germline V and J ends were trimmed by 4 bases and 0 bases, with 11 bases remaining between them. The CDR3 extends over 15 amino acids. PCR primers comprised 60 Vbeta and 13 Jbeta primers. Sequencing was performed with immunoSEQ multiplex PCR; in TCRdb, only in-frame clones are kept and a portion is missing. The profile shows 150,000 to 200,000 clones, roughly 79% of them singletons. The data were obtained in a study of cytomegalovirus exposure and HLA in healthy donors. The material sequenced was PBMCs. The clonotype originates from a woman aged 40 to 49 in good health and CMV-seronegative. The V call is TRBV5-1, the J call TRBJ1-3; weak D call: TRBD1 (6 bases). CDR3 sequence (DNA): TGCGCCAGCAGCCCCCAGGACAGCTCTGGAAACACCATATATTTT. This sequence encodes CASSPQDSSGNTIYF.